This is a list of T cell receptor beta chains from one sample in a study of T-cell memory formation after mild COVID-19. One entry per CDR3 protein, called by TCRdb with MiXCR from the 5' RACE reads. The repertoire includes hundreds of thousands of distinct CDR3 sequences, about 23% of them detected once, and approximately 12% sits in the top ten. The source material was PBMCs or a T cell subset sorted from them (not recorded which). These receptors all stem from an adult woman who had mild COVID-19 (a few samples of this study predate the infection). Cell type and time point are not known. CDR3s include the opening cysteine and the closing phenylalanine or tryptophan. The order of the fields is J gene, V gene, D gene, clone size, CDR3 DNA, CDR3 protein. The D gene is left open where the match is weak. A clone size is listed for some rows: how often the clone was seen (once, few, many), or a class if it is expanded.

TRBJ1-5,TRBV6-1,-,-,TGTGCCAGCAGAACACGAGGGCAGGGCCTAAGCAATCAGCCCCAGCATTTT,CASRTRGQGLSNQPQHF
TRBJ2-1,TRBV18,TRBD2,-,TGTGCCAGCTCACTATCAGGACTAGGATACAATGAGCAGTTCTTC,CASSLSGLGYNEQFF
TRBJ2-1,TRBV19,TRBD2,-,TGTGCCAGTAGTATGCTAGCGGGAGGAGACAATGAGCAGTTCTTC,CASSMLAGGDNEQFF
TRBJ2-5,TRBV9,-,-,TGTGCCAGCAGCCGCCAGGGAATCCAAGAGACCCAGTACTTC,CASSRQGIQETQYF
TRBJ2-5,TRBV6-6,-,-,TGTGCCAGCGGGGGGGGCGCGCTGACAGAGACCCAGTACTTC,CASGGGALTETQYF
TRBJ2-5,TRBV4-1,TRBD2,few,TGCGCCAGCAGCCCCTCCCTAGCGGGGGTGGGCGAGACCCAGTACTTC,CASSPSLAGVGETQYF
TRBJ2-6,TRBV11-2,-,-,TGTGCCAGCAGCTTCTCCCCTGGGGCCAACGTCCTGACTTTC,CASSFSPGANVLTF
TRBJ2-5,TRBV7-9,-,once,TGTGCCAGCAGCTTAAGTGGAATCCAAGAGACCCAGTACTTC,CASSLSGIQETQYF
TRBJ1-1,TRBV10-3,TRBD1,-,TGTGCCATCAGCCGGGACAGGGCCACTGAAGCTTTCTTT,CAISRDRATEAFF
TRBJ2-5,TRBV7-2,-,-,TGTGCCAGCAGCTTAGATTCGCCGGGACTTCGCATGGGAGCCCAGTACTTC,CASSLDSPGLRMGAQYF
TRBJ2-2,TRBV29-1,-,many,TGCAGCGTTGACAGACAGGAAACCGGGGAGCTGTTTTTT,CSVDRQETGELFF
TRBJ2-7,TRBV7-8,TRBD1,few,TGTGCCAGCAGCTGGACGACAGGGTACGAGCAGTACTTC,CASSWTTGYEQYF
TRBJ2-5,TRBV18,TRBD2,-,TGTGCCAGCTCACCGAAGGCCTACGTGGTAGCGGGGAAAGAGACCCAGTACTTC,CASSPKAYVVAGKETQYF
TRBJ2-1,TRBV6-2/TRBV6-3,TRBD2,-,TGTGCCAGCAGCCTGACTAGCGCACGGTACAATGAGCAGTTCTTC,CASSLTSARYNEQFF
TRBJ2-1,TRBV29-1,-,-,TGCAGCGTTGAAGATCACACGGCAACCTCCTACAATGAGCAGTTCTTC,CSVEDHTATSYNEQFF
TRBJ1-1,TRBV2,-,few,TGTGCCAGCAATCAGGACCGGCTAAACACTGAAGCTTTCTTT,CASNQDRLNTEAFF
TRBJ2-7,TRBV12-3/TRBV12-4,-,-,TGTGCCAGCAGTTTAGCAGAGAAAACCTACGAGCAGTACTTC,CASSLAEKTYEQYF